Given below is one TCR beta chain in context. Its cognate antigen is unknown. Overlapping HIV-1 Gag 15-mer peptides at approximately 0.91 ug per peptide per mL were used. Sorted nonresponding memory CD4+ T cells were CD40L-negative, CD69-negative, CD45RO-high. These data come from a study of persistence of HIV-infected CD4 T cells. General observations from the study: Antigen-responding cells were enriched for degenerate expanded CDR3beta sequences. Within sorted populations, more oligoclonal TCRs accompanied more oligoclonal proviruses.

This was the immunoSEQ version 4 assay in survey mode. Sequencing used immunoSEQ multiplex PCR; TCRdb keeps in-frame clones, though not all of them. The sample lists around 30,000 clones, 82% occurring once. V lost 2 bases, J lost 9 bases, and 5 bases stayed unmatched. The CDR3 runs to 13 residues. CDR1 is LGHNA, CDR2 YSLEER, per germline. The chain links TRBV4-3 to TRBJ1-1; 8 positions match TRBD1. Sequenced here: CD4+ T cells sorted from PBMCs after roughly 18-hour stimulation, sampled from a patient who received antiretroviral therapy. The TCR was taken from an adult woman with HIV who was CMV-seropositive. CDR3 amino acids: CASSQTGTGQAFF. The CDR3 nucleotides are TGCGCCAGCAGCCAAACCGGGACAGGTCAAGCTTTCTTT.